What follows is one T cell receptor beta chain and its context. What it recognizes is unknown. It was with a sample-barcoded 5' primer and a J-beta primer mix that a second PCR of about 6 to 12 cycles was run. A single record per CDR3 protein comes from TCRdb applying MiXCR to the 5' RACE reads. Among roughly 930,000 distinct CDR3 sequences listed, roughly 48% were seen once. This record belongs to a study of blood T cells in healthy people across ages. Findings of the study overall: Roughly linear declines in TCR beta diversity per million T cells occurred with age. Because sorting was not performed, PBMCs prevented conclusive naive versus antigen-experienced comparison. Diversity estimates drawn from one million T cells were deemed underestimates.

Trimming took 6 bases from V and 6 from J; bases not matched to a gene: 12. CDR3 size: 16 residues. Total RNA, at least 5 micrograms per sample, was extracted from PBMCs. The TCR sequence derives from a young man in good health. This rearrangement joins TRBV12-3 or TRBV12-4 to TRBJ2-3; TRBD2 agrees at 10 bases. The material sequenced was blood. CDR3 DNA sequence: TGTGCCAGCAGCCCAACTAGCGGGGCAATTCTGGATACGCAGTATTTT. This gives the protein CASSPTSGAILDTQYF.